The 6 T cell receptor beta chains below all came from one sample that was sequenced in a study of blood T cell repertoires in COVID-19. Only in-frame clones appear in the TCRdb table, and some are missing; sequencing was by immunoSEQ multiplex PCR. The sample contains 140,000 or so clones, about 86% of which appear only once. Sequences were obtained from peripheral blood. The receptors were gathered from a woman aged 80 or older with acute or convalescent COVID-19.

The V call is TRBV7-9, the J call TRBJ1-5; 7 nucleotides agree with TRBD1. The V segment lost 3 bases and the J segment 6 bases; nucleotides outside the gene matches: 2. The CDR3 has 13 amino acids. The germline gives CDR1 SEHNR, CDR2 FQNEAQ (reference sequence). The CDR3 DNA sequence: TGTGCCAGCAGCTTGGGACAGAGTCAGCCCCAGCATTTT. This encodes CASSLGQSQPQHF.

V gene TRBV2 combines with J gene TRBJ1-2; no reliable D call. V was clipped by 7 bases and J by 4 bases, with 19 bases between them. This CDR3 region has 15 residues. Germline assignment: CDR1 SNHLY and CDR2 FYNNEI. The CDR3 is CASTLFEVGSYGYTF. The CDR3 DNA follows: TGTGCCAGCACCTTATTCGAGGTTGGGAGCTATGGCTACACCTTC.

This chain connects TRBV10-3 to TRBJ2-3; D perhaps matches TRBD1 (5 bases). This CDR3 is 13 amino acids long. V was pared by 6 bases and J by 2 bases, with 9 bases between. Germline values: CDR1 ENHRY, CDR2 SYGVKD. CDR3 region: CAISRQPTDTQYF. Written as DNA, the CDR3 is TGTGCCATCAGCAGACAGCCCACAGATACGCAGTATTTT.

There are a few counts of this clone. In DNA form, the CDR3 reads TGTGCCAGCTCACCACCGGGAGGGGGGACTTACAATGAGCAGTTCTTC. Its translation is CASSPPGGGTYNEQFF. The gene calls are TRBV18 and TRBJ2-1, with a weak D call TRBD2 (7 bases). CDR1 is KGHSH and CDR2 is LQKENI in the germline V gene. Trimming left V 0 bases short and J 4 bases short, with 13 bases between. The CDR3 covers 16 residues. The full variable domain, in which reference TRBV18 and TRBJ2-1 provide the parts outside the CDR3, is NAGVMQNPRHLVRRRGQEARLRCSPMKGHSHVYWYRQLPEEGLKFMVYLQKENIIDESGMPKERFSAEFPKEGPSILRIQQVVRGDSAAYFCASSPPGGGTYNEQFFGPGTRLTVL.

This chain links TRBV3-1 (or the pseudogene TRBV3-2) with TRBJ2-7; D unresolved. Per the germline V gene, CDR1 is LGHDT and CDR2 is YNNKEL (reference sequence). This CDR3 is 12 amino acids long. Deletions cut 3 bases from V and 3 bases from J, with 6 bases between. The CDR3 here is CASSQRLYEQYF. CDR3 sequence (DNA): TGTGCCAGCAGCCAGAGGCTCTACGAGCAGTACTTC.

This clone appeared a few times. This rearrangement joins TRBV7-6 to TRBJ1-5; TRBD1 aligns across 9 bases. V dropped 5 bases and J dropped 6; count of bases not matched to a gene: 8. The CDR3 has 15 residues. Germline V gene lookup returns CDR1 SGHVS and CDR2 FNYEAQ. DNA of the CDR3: TGTGCCAGCAGCGCCGGAACAGGGGGCACTCAGCCCCAGCATTTT. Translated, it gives CASSAGTGGTQPQHF.